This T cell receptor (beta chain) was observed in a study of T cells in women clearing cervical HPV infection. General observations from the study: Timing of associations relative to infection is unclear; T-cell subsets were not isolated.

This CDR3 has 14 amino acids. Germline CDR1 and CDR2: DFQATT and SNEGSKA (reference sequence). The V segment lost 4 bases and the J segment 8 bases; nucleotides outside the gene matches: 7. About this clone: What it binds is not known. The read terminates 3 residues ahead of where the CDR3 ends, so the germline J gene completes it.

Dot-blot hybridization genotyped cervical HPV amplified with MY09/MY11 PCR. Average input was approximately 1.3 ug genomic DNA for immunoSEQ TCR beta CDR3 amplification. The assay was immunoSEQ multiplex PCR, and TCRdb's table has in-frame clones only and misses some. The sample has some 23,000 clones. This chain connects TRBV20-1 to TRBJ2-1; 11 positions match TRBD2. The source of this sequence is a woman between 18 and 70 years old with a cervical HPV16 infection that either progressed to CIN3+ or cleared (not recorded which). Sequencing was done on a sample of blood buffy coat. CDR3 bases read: TGCAGTGCTACAGGGACTAGCGGAGTTTATGAG. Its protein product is CSATGTSGVYE. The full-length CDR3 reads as CSATGTSGVYEQFF.